The clone carrying this T cell receptor beta chain was recorded at least ten times. Its target is not known. The record originates from a study of T cell repertoires in cytomegalovirus infection. Study background: Through public TCR beta signatures, both CMV infection and matching HLA type were indicated.

The germline V gene encodes CDR1 SGHTA and CDR2 FQGNSA. V was cut by 5 bases and J by 5 bases, with 12 bases left in between. The CDR3 has 13 residues. Study conclusions and caveats: Predominance within the ex vivo response was attributable to HLA-C-restricted CMV-specific TCR beta clonotypes. Cumulative public TCR beta family frequency identified carriers of CMV plus the relevant HLA.

MiXCR was run by TCRdb on the reads, yielding one entry per CDR3 protein. Of about 530,000 distinct CDR3 sequences listed, around a quarter are singletons. This sequence originates from a human donor in good health (CMV status not recorded). Some clones in this sample may be carry-over from other donors' samples. The source material was PBMCs. The V gene is TRBV7-2, the J gene TRBJ1-1; tentatively, D is TRBD1 (6 bases). This chain's CDR3 is CASSANRVTEAFF. CDR3 DNA sequence: TGTGCCAGCAGCGCAAACAGGGTGACTGAAGCTTTCTTT.